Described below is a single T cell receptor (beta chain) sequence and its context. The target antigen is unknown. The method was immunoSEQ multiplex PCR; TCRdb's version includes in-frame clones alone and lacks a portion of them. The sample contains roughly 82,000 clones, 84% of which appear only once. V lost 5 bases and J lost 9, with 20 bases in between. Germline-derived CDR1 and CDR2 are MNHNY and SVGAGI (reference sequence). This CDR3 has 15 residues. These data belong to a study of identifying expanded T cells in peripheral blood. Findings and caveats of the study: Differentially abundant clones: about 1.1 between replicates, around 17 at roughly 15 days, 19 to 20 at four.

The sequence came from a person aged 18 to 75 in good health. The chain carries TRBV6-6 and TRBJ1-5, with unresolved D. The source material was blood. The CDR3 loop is CASSPSGDIKMPQHF. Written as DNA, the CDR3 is TGTGCCAGCAGTCCGTCCGGCGATATCAAAATGCCCCAGCATTTT.